This T cell receptor beta chain was identified in a study of T cell responses to AZD1222 COVID-19 vaccine. The CDR3 runs to 13 residues. Per germline, CDR1 MNHEY and CDR2 SVGAGI. V lost 10 bases to trimming and J lost 8 bases; unmatched junction nucleotides: 9. Sequencing was performed with immunoSEQ multiplex PCR; in TCRdb, only in-frame clones are kept and a portion is missing. Among about 150,000 clones listed, 80% to 95% were seen once. As concerns this clone: Its antigen is unknown.

Findings of the study overall: Of spike-specific TCRs, nearly half reportedly target regions left unmutated in variants.

The sequencing here drew on peripheral blood, taken 28 days after the second AZD1222 dose. This sequence was found in an adult who received the AZD1222 COVID-19 vaccine. V and J are TRBV6-5 and TRBJ2-1; 9 nucleotides align to TRBD2. DNA of the CDR3: TGTGCCATCCCGGGACTAGCTTTGGATGAGCAGTTCTTC. Translation gives CAIPGLALDEQFF.